One sample yielded the 27 T cell receptor beta chains listed below, sequenced in a study of response to subunit inactivated influenza vaccine. TCRdb re-called the RT-PCR reads with MiXCR, one entry per CDR3 protein. The table includes under 200,000 distinct CDR3 sequences, roughly 12% detected once. The sample was also reused in another study, on T cells expressing NK-cell markers. This second study notes: Beta-chain TCR cDNA was generated via 5'RACE template switching with UMIs.

The specimen comprised CD8+ T cells sorted from PBMCs, sampled roughly 13 days after vaccination. The receptor set was obtained from a man in his forties or fifties who received an inactivated influenza vaccine.

A few counts support this clonotype. The CDR3 DNA is TGTGCCAGCTCACCCCCACCCGGGGAGTCCTACAATGAGCAGTTCTTC. Translating gives CASSPPPGESYNEQFF. The chain combines TRBV18 with TRBJ2-1; TRBD2 might be the D (5 bases). There are 16 residues in the CDR3. Trimming took off 3 bases at V and 1 base at J, with 13 bases between the two ends. The germline CDR1 and CDR2 sequences are KGHSH and LQKENI.

This clonotype occurred many times. The genes are TRBV4-2 and TRBJ1-1; no clear D gene. The CDR3 is 14 amino acids. V dropped 2 bases and J dropped 6 bases, with 13 bases sitting between them. Germline lookup yields CDR1 LGHNA and CDR2 YNFKEQ. The CDR3 nucleotides read TGTGCCAGCAGCCAATCGGCGGGCGTCCCTGAAGCTTTCTTT. Amino acids: CASSQSAGVPEAFF.

This clonotype was counted ten times or more. The chain links TRBV3-1 to TRBJ1-2; D not resolved. The CDR3 runs to 15 residues. Per germline, CDR1 LGHDT and CDR2 YNNKEL (reference sequence). The germline V and J ends were trimmed by 0 bases and 8 bases, with 16 bases remaining between them. The CDR3 DNA sequence: TGTGCCAGCAGCCAAGAGATGATGGGTCCGGGAGGCTACACCTTC. Translating it yields CASSQEMMGPGGYTF.

Here the CDR3 DNA reads TGTGCCAGCAGTACCTCCCTAGCGGGAGACGAGCAGTACTTC. Translating it yields CASSTSLAGDEQYF. The chain couples TRBV28 to TRBJ2-7; TRBD2 matches 10 bases. Germline trimming cut 5 bases from V and 5 bases from J; bases unmatched to any gene: 6. CDR3 length: 14 amino acids. The germline gives CDR1 MDHEN, CDR2 SYDVKM.

The chain links TRBV7-8 to TRBJ1-4; the D gene is possibly TRBD1 (6 bases). CDR3 length equals 15 residues. CDR1 is SGHVS, CDR2 FQNEAQ, per germline. Trimming pared 4 bases from V and 7 bases from J, leaving 16 bases between. The DNA for the CDR3 is TGTGCCAGCAGCTCCCTGGAAGGGGGGCGTGAAAAACTGTTTTTT. As protein: CASSSLEGGREKLFF. The full variable domain, in which reference TRBV7-8 and TRBJ1-4 provide the parts outside the CDR3, is GAGVSQSPRYKVAKRGQDVALRCDPISGHVSLFWYQQALGQGPEFLTYFQNEAQLDKSGLPSDRFFAERPEGSVSTLKIQRTQQEDSAVYLCASSSLEGGREKLFFGSGTQLSVL.

This clonotype was counted a few times. This chain joins TRBV4-3 and TRBJ2-2, with D tentatively TRBD1 (5 bases). CDR1 is LGHNA, CDR2 YSLEER, per germline. The CDR3 is made up of 18 amino acids. V lost 2 bases and J 3 bases, leaving 19 bases between the germline ends. The CDR3 bases are TGCGCCAGCAGCCAACGGTCTGAGTTCAGGGCCTACACCGGGGAGCTGTTTTTT. Protein: CASSQRSEFRAYTGELFF.

This clonotype was seen ten or more times. The chain uses TRBV11-2 and TRBJ2-1; D is possibly TRBD1 (6 bases). From germline, CDR1 is SGHAT and CDR2 FQNNGV. Trimming pared 6 bases from V and 2 bases from J, leaving 11 bases between. CDR3 length equals 14 residues. This CDR3 is CASRPDSAYNEQFF. CDR3 DNA: TGTGCCAGCAGGCCGGACAGTGCCTACAATGAGCAGTTCTTC.

This clonotype was seen many times. V usage is TRBV11-2 and J usage is TRBJ2-7, with 14 bases that match TRBD2. Losses at the gene ends were 5 bases for V and 4 bases for J; bases not matched to a gene: 4. Germline loops: CDR1 SGHAT, CDR2 FQNNGV. CDR3 length: 15 amino acids. The CDR3 sequence: CASSVGLAGVYEQYF. The CDR3 nucleotides are TGTGCCAGCAGCGTGGGACTAGCGGGAGTATACGAGCAGTACTTC. The full variable domain, its missing parts supplied by reference TRBV11-2 and TRBJ2-7, is EAGVAQSPRYKIIEKRQSVAFWCNPISGHATLYWYQQILGQGPKLLIQFQNNGVVDDSQLPKDRFSAERLKGVDSTLKIQPAKLEDSAVYLCASSVGLAGVYEQYFGPGTRLTVT.

The chain is built from TRBV7-9 and TRBJ1-2, with TRBD1 matching 7 bases. V was pared by 5 bases and J by 1 base, with 7 bases of the junction left unmatched. Germline lookup yields CDR1 SEHNR and CDR2 FQNEAQ (reference sequence). There are 15 residues in the CDR3. The CDR3 here is CASSAGTESNYGYTF. CDR3 sequence (DNA): TGTGCCAGCAGCGCCGGGACAGAGAGTAACTATGGCTACACCTTC.

This clonotype was counted ten times or more. The chain links TRBV7-2 to TRBJ2-5, with unresolved D. Germline V gene sequence: CDR1 SGHTA, CDR2 FQGNSA. The CDR3 length is 15 residues. Trimming shortened V by 0 bases and J by 1 base, and 9 bases separated the two germline ends. The CDR3 region is CASSLALGFQETQYF. CDR3 DNA sequence: TGTGCCAGCAGCTTAGCGCTCGGCTTCCAAGAGACCCAGTACTTC.

This clonotype was observed a few times. The CDR3 loop reads CASSYTALGEQYF. CDR3 nucleotide sequence: TGTGCCAGCAGTTACACGGCTCTGGGCGAGCAGTACTTC. The V and J genes are TRBV6-2 or TRBV6-3 and TRBJ2-7; D is uncertain. V lost 2 bases to trimming and J lost 6 bases, with 11 bases between them. The CDR3 extends over 13 amino acids. The germline V gene encodes CDR1 MNHEY and CDR2 SVGEGT.

This clonotype has more than one count but fewer than ten. V gene TRBV3-1 combines with J gene TRBJ2-5, with D perhaps matching TRBD1 (6 bases). This CDR3 region has 15 residues. The V and J ends lost 2 bases and 1 base respectively, with 11 bases between them. CDR1 and CDR2 from the germline V gene are LGHDT and YNNKEL (reference sequence). In DNA, the CDR3 is TGTGCCAGCAGCCAACCGACAGGAGCCCAAGAGACCCAGTACTTC. It translates to CASSQPTGAQETQYF.

This clonotype has a single count. A much more abundant neighbour one base away suggests this may be a read error. The chain joins TRBV20-1 to TRBJ2-7; TRBD1 might be the D (6 bases). Germline lookup yields CDR1 DFQATT and CDR2 SNEGSKA (reference sequence). CDR3 length: 17 amino acids. CDR3 DNA sequence: TGCAGTGCTAGAGATTTTGTCCGACAGGATCCTGGCTACCAGCAGTACTTC. Its protein is CSARDFVRQDPGYQQYF.

In this sample, this clonotype turned up a few times. This chain's CDR3 is CASGITDPLSGANVLTF. The CDR3 coding sequence is TGCGCCAGCGGCATTACTGACCCTCTCTCTGGGGCCAACGTCCTGACTTTC. The rearrangement links TRBV5-1 to TRBJ2-6, with D hard to call. This CDR3 is 17 amino acids long. The germline V gene has CDR1 SGHRS and CDR2 YFSETQ. Trimming removed 7 bases from V and 0 bases from J, with 17 bases in between.

In this sample, this clonotype turned up a few times. The CDR3 loop reads CATHQGIGELFF. CDR3 DNA sequence: TGTGCCACCCACCAGGGGATCGGGGAGCTGTTTTTT. The chain uses TRBV2 and TRBJ2-2, with D perhaps matching TRBD1 (6 bases). There are 12 residues in the CDR3. The V end was cut by 10 bases, the J end by 7 bases, with 13 bases between. Germline CDR1 SNHLY, CDR2 FYNNEI.

There are a few counts of this clonotype. This rearrangement joins TRBV20-1 to TRBJ2-1, with 11 positions matching TRBD2. J gave up 7 bases and V 1 base, and 6 bases lay outside the gene matches. The CDR3 runs to 15 residues. Germline CDR1 DFQATT, CDR2 SNEGSKA (reference sequence). The CDR3 DNA is TGCAGTGCTAGAGGGCCCGGGACTAGCGGAAATGAGCAGTTCTTC. It specifies CSARGPGTSGNEQFF.

The chain is built from TRBV29-1 and TRBJ2-3, with D possibly matching TRBD1 (5 bases). V lost 8 bases and J lost 2, with 14 bases in between. CDR1 and CDR2 from the germline V gene are SQVTM and ANQGSEA. This CDR3 spans 13 amino acids. CDR3 bases: TGCAGCTTTGGTGGGGCCTCCACAGATACGCAGTATTTT. Protein: CSFGGASTDTQYF.

The V call is TRBV12-3 or TRBV12-4, the J call TRBJ1-2; TRBD1 matches 8 bases. The CDR3 consists of 15 residues. V gave up 7 bases and J gave up 2 bases; unmatched junction bases: 9. The CDR3, as DNA: TGTGCCAGCACCCCCCTCCAGGGGGCCAACTATGGCTACACCTTC. It yields the protein CASTPLQGANYGYTF.

This clonotype came up many times. The rearrangement links TRBV11-2 to TRBJ2-1; D gene ambiguous. CDR3 length: 13 residues. Germline V gene sequence: CDR1 SGHAT, CDR2 FQNNGV. V dropped 1 base and J dropped 2 bases, with 3 bases sitting between them. CDR3 nucleotide sequence: TGTGCCAGCAGCTTAGTCGCCTACAATGAGCAGTTCTTC. Amino acids: CASSLVAYNEQFF.

This clonotype appeared many times. This chain connects TRBV7-6 to TRBJ1-2; D gene ambiguous. The length of the CDR3 is 17 residues. Trimming took off 5 bases at V and 0 bases at J, with 19 bases between the two ends. Per the germline V gene, CDR1 is SGHVS and CDR2 is FNYEAQ. The CDR3 loop is CASSPPPWQDANYGYTF. The DNA of the CDR3 is TGTGCCAGCAGCCCACCCCCGTGGCAGGATGCTAACTATGGCTACACCTTC.

This clonotype was counted at least ten times. The gene calls are TRBV9 and TRBJ2-7; possibly TRBD2 for D (5 bases). Trimming shortened V by 3 bases and J by 5 bases, and 6 bases separated the two germline ends. The V gene's germline CDR1 is SGDLS and CDR2 YYNGEE. This CDR3 region has 11 residues. The CDR3 DNA is TGTGCCAGCAGCGCCGGGAACGAGCAGTACTTC. It is translated as CASSAGNEQYF.

CDR3 nucleotides: TGCAGTGCTGTTATGAGGGGGGAACCAGCCTACGAGCAGTACTTC. This codes for CSAVMRGEPAYEQYF. This chain connects TRBV20-1 to TRBJ2-7; the D call may be TRBD1 or TRBD2 (6 bases each). The CDR3 length is 15 residues. Germline CDR1 DFQATT, CDR2 SNEGSKA (reference sequence). V lost 5 bases and J lost 2, with 19 bases in between.

This clonotype was counted a few times. The chain couples TRBV7-8 to TRBJ2-3, with 9 bases fitting TRBD2. CDR3 length: 16 residues. Germline CDR1 SGHVS, CDR2 FQNEAQ. The ends lost 2 bases at V and 6 bases at J; junction bases unmatched: 9. CDR3 region: CASSLLPGTSYDTQYF. DNA for the CDR3: TGTGCCAGCAGCTTATTACCCGGGACTAGCTACGATACGCAGTATTTT.

The rearrangement joins TRBV4-2 to TRBJ2-7, with D perhaps matching TRBD1 (6 bases). Germline V gene data show CDR1 as LGHNA and CDR2 as YNFKEQ. The CDR3 length is 15 residues. The V end was cut by 1 base, the J end by 0 bases, with 10 bases between. The CDR3 protein is CASSQAPGHSYEQYF. In nucleotides, the CDR3 is TGTGCCAGCAGCCAAGCCCCGGGACACTCCTACGAGCAGTACTTC.

This clonotype was observed at least ten times. The rearrangement uses TRBV29-1 and TRBJ2-7; D possibly matches TRBD1 or TRBD2 (7 bases each). This CDR3 has 15 amino acids. V was shortened by 6 bases and J by 6 bases, with 24 bases between the two germline ends. From germline, CDR1 is SQVTM and CDR2 ANQGSEA. CDR3: CSVRGGRLPASEQYF. The CDR3 nucleotides are TGCAGCGTCAGGGGGGGACGGCTCCCCGCTTCCGAGCAGTACTTC.

The chain couples TRBV6-2 or TRBV6-3 to TRBJ1-5; D gene uncertain. Germline assignment: CDR1 MNHEY and CDR2 SVGEGT. This CDR3 contains 16 residues. V lost 2 bases and J lost 0, with 11 bases in between. CDR3 amino acids: CASSYLTLDSNQPQHF. In nucleotides, the CDR3 is TGTGCCAGCAGTTACCTGACTTTGGATAGCAATCAGCCCCAGCATTTT.

This clonotype was recorded a few times. The CDR3 protein is CASSLNPAGTEAFF. The CDR3 region has the DNA TGTGCCAGCAGCTTAAACCCAGCGGGCACTGAAGCTTTCTTT. The J gene is TRBJ1-1, the V gene TRBV7-2; D gene ambiguous. The CDR3 contains 14 residues. Trimming cost V 2 bases and J 4 bases, with 11 bases left between them. Germline V gene lookup returns CDR1 SGHTA and CDR2 FQGNSA. Based on the CDR3 plus reference TRBV7-2 and TRBJ1-1, the full variable domain is GAGVSQSPSNKVTEKGKDVELRCDPISGHTALYWYRQSLGQGLEFLIYFQGNSAPDKSGLPSDRFSAERTGGSVSTLTIQRTQQEDSAVYLCASSLNPAGTEAFFGQGTRLTVV.